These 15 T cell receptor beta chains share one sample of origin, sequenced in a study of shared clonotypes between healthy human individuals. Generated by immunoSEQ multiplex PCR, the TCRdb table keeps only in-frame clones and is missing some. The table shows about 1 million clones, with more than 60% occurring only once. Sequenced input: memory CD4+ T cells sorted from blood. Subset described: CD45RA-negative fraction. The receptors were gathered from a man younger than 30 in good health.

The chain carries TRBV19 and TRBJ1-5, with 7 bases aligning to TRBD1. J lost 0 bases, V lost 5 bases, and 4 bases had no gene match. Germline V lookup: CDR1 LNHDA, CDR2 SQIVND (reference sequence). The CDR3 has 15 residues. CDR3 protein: CASSFRDSSNQPQHF. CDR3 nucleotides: TGTGCCAGTAGTTTCCGGGACAGTAGCAATCAGCCCCAGCATTTT. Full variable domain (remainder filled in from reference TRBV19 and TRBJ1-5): DGGITQSPKYLFRKEGQNVTLSCEQNLNHDAMYWYRQDPGQGLRLIYYSQIVNDFQKGDIAEGYSVSREKKESFPLTVTSAQKNPTAFYLCASSFRDSSNQPQHFGDGTRLSIL.

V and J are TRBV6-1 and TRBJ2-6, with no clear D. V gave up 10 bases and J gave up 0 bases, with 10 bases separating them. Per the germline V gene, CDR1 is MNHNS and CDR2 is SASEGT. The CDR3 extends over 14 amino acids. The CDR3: CATRSDSGANVLTF. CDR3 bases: TGTGCCACCCGCTCGGACTCTGGGGCCAACGTCCTGACTTTC.

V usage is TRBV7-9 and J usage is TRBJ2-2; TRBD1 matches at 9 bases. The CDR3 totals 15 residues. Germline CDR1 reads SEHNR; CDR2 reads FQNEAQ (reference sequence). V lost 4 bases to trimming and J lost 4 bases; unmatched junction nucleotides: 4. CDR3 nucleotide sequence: TGTGCCAGCAGCTACGGGACAGGGTTCACCGGGGAGCTGTTTTTT. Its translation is CASSYGTGFTGELFF.

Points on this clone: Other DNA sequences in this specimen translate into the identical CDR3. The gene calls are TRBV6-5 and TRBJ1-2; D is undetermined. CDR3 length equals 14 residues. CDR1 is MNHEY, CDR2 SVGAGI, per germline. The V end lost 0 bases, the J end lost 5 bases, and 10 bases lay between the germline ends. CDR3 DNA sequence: TGTGCCAGCAGTTACTCGAGGCGGGGATATGGCTACACCTTC. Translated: CASSYSRRGYGYTF.

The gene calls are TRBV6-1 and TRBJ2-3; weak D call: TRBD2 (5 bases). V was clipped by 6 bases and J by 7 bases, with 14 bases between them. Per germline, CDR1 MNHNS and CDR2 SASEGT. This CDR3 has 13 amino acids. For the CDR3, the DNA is TGTGCCAGCAGCCCGACGAAGCGGTATACGCAGTATTTT. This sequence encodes CASSPTKRYTQYF.

In nucleotides, the CDR3 is TGTGCCAGCAGCGTTGGACAGGGGGGGATTCAGCCCCAGCATTTT. Translating gives CASSVGQGGIQPQHF. The chain carries TRBV9 and TRBJ1-5, with 10 bases identical to TRBD1. Per germline, CDR1 SGDLS and CDR2 YYNGEE. The CDR3 is 15 residues long. Trimming cost V 2 bases and J 6 bases; bases outside gene matches: 5. Supplemented by reference TRBV9 and TRBJ1-5, the full variable domain reads DSGVTQTPKHLITATGQRVTLRCSPRSGDLSVYWYQQSLDQGLQFLIQYYNGEERAKGNILERFSAQQFPDLHSELNLSSLELGDSALYFCASSVGQGGIQPQHFGDGTRLSIL.

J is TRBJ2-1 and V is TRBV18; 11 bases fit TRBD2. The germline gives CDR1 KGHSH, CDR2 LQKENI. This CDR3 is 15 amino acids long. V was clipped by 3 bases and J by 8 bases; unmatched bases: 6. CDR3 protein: CASSPYTSGSDEQFF. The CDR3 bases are TGTGCCAGCTCACCGTATACTAGCGGGAGCGATGAGCAGTTCTTC.

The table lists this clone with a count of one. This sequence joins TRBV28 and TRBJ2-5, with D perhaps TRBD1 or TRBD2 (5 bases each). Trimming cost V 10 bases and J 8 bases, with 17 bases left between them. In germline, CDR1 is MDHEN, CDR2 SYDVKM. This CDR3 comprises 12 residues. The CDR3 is CAIKGTEQTQYF. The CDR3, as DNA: TGTGCCATCAAAGGGACCGAGCAAACCCAGTACTTC.

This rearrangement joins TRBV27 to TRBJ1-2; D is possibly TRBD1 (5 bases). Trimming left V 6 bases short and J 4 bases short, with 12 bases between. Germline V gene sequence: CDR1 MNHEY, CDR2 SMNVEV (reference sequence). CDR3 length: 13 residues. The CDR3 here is CASRSDSSYGYTF. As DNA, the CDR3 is TGTGCCAGCAGATCTGACAGTTCCTATGGCTACACCTTC.

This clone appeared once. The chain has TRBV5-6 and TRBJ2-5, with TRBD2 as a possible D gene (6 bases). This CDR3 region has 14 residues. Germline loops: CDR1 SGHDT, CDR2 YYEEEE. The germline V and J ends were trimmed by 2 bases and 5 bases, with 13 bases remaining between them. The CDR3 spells CASSFLQGGETQYF. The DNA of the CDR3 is TGTGCCAGCAGCTTTCTTCAGGGAGGCGAGACCCAGTACTTC.

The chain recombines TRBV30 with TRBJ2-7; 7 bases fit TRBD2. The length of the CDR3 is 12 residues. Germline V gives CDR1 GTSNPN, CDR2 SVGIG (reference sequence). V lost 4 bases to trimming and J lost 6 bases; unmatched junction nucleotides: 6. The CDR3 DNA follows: TGTGCCTGGAACTTCAGGGAGGGCGAGCAGTACTTC. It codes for CAWNFREGEQYF.

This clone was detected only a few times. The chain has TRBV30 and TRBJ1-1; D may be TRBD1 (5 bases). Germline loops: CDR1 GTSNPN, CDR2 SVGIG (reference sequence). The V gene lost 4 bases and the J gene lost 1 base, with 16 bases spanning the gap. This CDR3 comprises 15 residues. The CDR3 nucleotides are TGTGCCTGGAAGAGGGTAGGGACTAAGAACACTGAAGCTTTCTTT. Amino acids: CAWKRVGTKNTEAFF. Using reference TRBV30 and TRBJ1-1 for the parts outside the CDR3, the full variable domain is SQTIHQWPATLVQPVGSPLSLECTVEGTSNPNLYWYRQAAGRGLQLLFYSVGIGQISSEVPQNLSASRPQDRQFILSSKKLLLSDSGFYLCAWKRVGTKNTEAFFGQGTRLTVV.

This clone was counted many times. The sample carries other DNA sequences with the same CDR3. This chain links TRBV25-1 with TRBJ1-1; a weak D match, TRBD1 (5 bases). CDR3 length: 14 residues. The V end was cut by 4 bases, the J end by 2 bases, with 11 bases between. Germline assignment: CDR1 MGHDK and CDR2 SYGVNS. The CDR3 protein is CASSGSGQNTEAFF. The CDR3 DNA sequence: TGTGCCAGCAGTGGATCAGGACAAAACACTGAAGCTTTCTTT.

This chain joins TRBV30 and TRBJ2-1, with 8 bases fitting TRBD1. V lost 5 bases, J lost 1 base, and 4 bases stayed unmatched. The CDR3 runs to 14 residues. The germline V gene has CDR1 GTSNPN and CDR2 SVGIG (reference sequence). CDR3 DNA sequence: TGTGCCTGGCGTGACAGGGGTTCCTACAATGAGCAGTTCTTC. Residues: CAWRDRGSYNEQFF.

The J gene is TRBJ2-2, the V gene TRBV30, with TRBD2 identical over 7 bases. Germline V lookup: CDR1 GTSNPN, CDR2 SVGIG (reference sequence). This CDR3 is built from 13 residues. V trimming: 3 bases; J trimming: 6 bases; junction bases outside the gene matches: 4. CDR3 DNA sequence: TGTGCCTGGAGCAGGGAGGGATCCGGGGAGCTGTTTTTT. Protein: CAWSREGSGELFF. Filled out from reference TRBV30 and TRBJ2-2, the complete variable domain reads SQTIHQWPATLVQPVGSPLSLECTVEGTSNPNLYWYRQAAGRGLQLLFYSVGIGQISSEVPQNLSASRPQDRQFILSSKKLLLSDSGFYLCAWSREGSGELFFGEGSRLTVL.